The 12 T cell receptor beta chains reported below all come from one sample, sequenced in a study of OX40 agonist ivuxolimab in advanced cancers. Sequencing used immunoSEQ multiplex PCR; TCRdb keeps in-frame clones, though not all of them. This table holds 65,000 to 75,000 clones, 80% to 90% found once. The specimen was CD4+ or CD8+ T cells sorted from blood, collected in a trial of the OX40 agonist ivuxolimab. The receptors come from an adult with an advanced solid tumor such as melanoma, head and neck, liver or kidney cancer.

The V and J genes are TRBV15 and TRBJ1-2, with D unresolved. V was trimmed by 3 bases and J by 6 bases, leaving 17 bases between them. The CDR3 contains 15 residues. The germline V gene encodes CDR1 LNHNV and CDR2 YYDKDF (reference sequence). DNA for the CDR3: TGTGCCACCAGCAGCAGAGCCGAAGTTCGCGATGGCTACACCTTC. This codes for CATSSRAEVRDGYTF.

The gene calls are TRBV27 and TRBJ2-3; no firm D call. This CDR3 contains 13 residues. Germline CDR1 reads MNHEY; CDR2 reads SMNVEV (reference sequence). Deletions cut 4 bases from V and 4 bases from J, with 9 bases between. This chain's CDR3 is CASSWGIADTQYF. Written as DNA, the CDR3 is TGTGCCAGCAGTTGGGGAATCGCAGATACGCAGTATTTT.

As DNA, the CDR3 is TGTGCCTGGAGTTGGGGTCTAGCGGGATCCCAAGAGACCCAGTACTTC. It yields the protein CAWSWGLAGSQETQYF. The chain combines TRBV30 with TRBJ2-5, with TRBD2 matching 9 bases. V lost 2 bases to trimming and J lost 1 base; unmatched junction nucleotides: 8. In germline, CDR1 is GTSNPN, CDR2 SVGIG (reference sequence). This CDR3 comprises 16 residues. Filled out from reference TRBV30 and TRBJ2-5, the complete variable domain reads SQTIHQWPATLVQPVGSPLSLECTVEGTSNPNLYWYRQAAGRGLQLLFYSVGIGQISSEVPQNLSASRPQDRQFILSSKKLLLSDSGFYLCAWSWGLAGSQETQYFGPGTRLLVL.

This chain links TRBV6-1 with TRBJ1-2; 9 bases map to TRBD1. Per germline, CDR1 MNHNS and CDR2 SASEGT. The CDR3 contains 14 residues. The V segment lost 7 bases and the J segment 10 bases; nucleotides outside the gene matches: 13. The CDR3, as DNA: TGTGCCAGCACCACCGGGACAGGGTCTCCTATCTACACCTTC. Amino acid sequence: CASTTGTGSPIYTF.

The chain uses TRBV2 and TRBJ1-4; the D is unclear. The CDR3 is 13 amino acids. Between the trimmed V and J ends, which lost 10 bases and 4 bases, there was a span of 13 bases. Germline V gene lookup returns CDR1 SNHLY and CDR2 FYNNEI. The CDR3 nucleotides read TGTGCCACGCGACGGTACGATAATGAAAAACTGTTTTTT. This sequence encodes CATRRYDNEKLFF.

This sequence joins TRBV6-1 and TRBJ2-5, with 12 bases identical to TRBD2. V shed 10 bases and J 5 bases; nucleotides not matched to a gene: 8. Germline-derived CDR1 and CDR2 are MNHNS and SASEGT. The CDR3 covers 14 residues. CDR3 in amino acids: CATRTSGGFETQYF. The CDR3 nucleotides are TGTGCCACTCGAACTAGCGGGGGGTTTGAGACCCAGTACTTC.

This rearrangement joins TRBV2 to TRBJ2-1; no firm D call. Trimming took off 2 bases at V and 9 bases at J, with 11 bases between the two ends. This CDR3 is built from 13 residues. Germline CDR1 and CDR2: SNHLY and FYNNEI. The CDR3 DNA reads TGTGCCAGCAGTGAATCCCAGTCCGGTGAGCAGTTCTTC. Translated, it gives CASSESQSGEQFF.

The rearrangement uses TRBV5-1 and TRBJ1-4; 9 bases line up with TRBD1. Germline trimming cut 3 bases from V and 6 bases from J; bases unmatched to any gene: 3. This CDR3 region has 14 residues. The germline CDR1 and CDR2 sequences are SGHRS and YFSETQ. In DNA form, the CDR3 reads TGCGCCAGCAGCTCGCGGACAGGGGATGAAAAACTGTTTTTT. Translation gives CASSSRTGDEKLFF.

The chain uses TRBV28 and TRBJ2-1; 9 nucleotides agree with TRBD2. V was pared by 6 bases and J by 4 bases, with 10 bases of the junction left unmatched. Germline lookup yields CDR1 MDHEN and CDR2 SYDVKM. This CDR3 is 16 amino acids long. CDR3 DNA sequence: TGTGCCAGCAGACCCGATAGCGGGGGCCATTACAATGAGCAGTTCTTC. This sequence encodes CASRPDSGGHYNEQFF.

CDR3 coding DNA: TGTGCCAGCAACGGCCGACAGACTGAAGCTTTCTTT. This translates into CASNGRQTEAFF. This chain links TRBV6-1 with TRBJ1-1, with D possibly matching TRBD1 (5 bases). Germline lookup yields CDR1 MNHNS and CDR2 SASEGT. The CDR3 totals 12 residues. The V gene lost 7 bases and the J gene lost 5 bases, with 11 bases spanning the gap.

The rearrangement uses TRBV13 and TRBJ2-7; 7 nucleotides align to TRBD1. The germline V gene encodes CDR1 PRHDT and CDR2 FYEKMQ (reference sequence). The trim removed 2 bases at V and 4 bases at J, leaving 5 bases unmatched. This CDR3 is built from 14 residues. Here the CDR3 reads CASSLTRGSYEQYF. For the CDR3, the DNA is TGTGCCAGCAGCTTAACCAGGGGGAGTTACGAGCAGTACTTC. The full variable domain, in which reference TRBV13 and TRBJ2-7 provide the parts outside the CDR3, is AAGVIQSPRHLIKEKRETATLKCYPIPRHDTVYWYQQGPGQDPQFLISFYEKMQSDKGSIPDRFSAQQFSDYHSELNMSSLELGDSALYFCASSLTRGSYEQYFGPGTRLTVT.

The J gene is TRBJ2-7, the V gene TRBV5-1; D is unclear. The length of the CDR3 is 14 residues. The germline gives CDR1 SGHRS, CDR2 YFSETQ. V lost 0 bases and J 7 bases, leaving 14 bases between the germline ends. CDR3 region: CASSLVIGVGEQYF. The DNA for the CDR3 is TGCGCCAGCAGCTTGGTAATTGGGGTTGGAGAGCAGTACTTC.